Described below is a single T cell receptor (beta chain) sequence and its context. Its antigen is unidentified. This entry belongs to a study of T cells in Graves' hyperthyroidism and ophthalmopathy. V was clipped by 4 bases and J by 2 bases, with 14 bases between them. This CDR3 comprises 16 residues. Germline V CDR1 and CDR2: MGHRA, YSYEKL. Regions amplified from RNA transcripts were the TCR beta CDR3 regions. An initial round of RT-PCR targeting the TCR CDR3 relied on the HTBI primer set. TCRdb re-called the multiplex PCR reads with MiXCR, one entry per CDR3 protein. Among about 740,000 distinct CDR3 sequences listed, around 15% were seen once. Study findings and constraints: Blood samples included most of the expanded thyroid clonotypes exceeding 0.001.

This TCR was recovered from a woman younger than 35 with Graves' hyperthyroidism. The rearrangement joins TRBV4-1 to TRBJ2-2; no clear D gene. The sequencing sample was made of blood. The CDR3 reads CASSPQGSPNTGELFF. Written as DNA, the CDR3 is TGCGCCAGCAGCCCGCAAGGTAGCCCTAACACCGGGGAGCTGTTTTTT.